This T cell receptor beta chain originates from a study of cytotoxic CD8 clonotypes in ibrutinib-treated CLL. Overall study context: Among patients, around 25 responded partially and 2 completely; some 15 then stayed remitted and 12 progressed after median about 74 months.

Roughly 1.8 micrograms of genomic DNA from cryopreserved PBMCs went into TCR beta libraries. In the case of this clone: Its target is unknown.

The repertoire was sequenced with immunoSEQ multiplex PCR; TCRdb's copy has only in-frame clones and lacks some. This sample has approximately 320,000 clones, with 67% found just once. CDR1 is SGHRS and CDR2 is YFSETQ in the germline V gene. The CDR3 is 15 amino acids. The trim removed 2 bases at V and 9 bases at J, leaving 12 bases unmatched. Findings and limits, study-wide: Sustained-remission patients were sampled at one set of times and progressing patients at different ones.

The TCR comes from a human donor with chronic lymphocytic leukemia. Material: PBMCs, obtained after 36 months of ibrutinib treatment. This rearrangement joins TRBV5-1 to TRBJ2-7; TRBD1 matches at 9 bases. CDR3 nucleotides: TGCGCCAGCAGCTTAGGACAGGGGCCTCTTTGGGGGCAGTACTTC. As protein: CASSLGQGPLWGQYF.